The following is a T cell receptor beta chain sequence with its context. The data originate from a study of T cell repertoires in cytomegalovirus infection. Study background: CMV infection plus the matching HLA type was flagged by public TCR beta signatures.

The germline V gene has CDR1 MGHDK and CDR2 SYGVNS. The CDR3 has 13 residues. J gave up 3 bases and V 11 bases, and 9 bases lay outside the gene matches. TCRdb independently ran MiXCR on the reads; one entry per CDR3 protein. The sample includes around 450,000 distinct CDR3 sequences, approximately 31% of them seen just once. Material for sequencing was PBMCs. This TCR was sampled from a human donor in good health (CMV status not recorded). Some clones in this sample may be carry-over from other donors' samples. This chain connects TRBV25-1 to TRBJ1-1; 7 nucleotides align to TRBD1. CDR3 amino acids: CAANDREDTEAFF. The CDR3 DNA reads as TGTGCCGCGAATGACAGGGAGGACACTGAAGCTTTCTTT.